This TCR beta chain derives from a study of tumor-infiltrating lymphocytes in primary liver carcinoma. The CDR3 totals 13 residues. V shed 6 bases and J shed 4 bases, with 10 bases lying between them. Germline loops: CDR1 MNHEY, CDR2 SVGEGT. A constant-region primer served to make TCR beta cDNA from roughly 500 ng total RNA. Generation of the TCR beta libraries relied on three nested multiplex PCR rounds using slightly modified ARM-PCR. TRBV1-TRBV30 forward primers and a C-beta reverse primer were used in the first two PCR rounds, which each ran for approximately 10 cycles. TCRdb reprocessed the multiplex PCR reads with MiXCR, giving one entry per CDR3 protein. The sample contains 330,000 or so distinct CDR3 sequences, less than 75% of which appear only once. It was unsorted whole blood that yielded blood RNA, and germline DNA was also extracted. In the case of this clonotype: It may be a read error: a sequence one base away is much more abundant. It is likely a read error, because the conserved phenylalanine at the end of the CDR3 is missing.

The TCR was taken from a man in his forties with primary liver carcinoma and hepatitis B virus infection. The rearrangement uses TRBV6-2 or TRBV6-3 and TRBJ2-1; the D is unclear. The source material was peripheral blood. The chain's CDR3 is CASSLGVYNEQFL. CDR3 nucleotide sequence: TGTGCCAGCAGCCTCGGCGTGTACAATGAGCAGTTCCTC.